This TCR beta chain was sequenced in a study of regulatory T cells in long-lasting Graves disease. CDR1 is SQVTM and CDR2 is ANQGSEA in the germline V gene. The CDR3 runs to 11 residues. Libraries of TCR beta came from iRepertoire HTBI primers plus Arm-PCR of CDR3 regions. A single record per CDR3 protein comes from TCRdb applying MiXCR to the multiplex PCR reads. The profile covers about 620,000 distinct CDR3 sequences, with roughly 15% appearing a single time and about 20% taken by the ten largest. Time point given: newly diagnosed GD, antithyroid drugs for less than 3 months. The TCR library was made from RNA extracted from PBMCs. The same sample was also used in a study of T cells in Graves' hyperthyroidism and ophthalmopathy.

The source is a woman aged 25 to 39 with Graves disease. The rearrangement joins TRBV29-1 to TRBJ1-4, with D unclear. The sample was peripheral blood mononuclear cells (PBMCs), taken at new diagnosis, from a patient treated with antithyroid drugs. The CDR3 nucleotides read TGCGGCGGGGCAACTAATGAAAAACTGTTTTTT. Encoded protein: CGGATNEKLFF.